A single sample gave rise to the 20 T cell receptor beta chains below, sequenced in a study of blood T cell repertoires in COVID-19. Libraries were prepared by immunoSEQ multiplex PCR; TCRdb keeps only in-frame clonotypes and omits some of them. The sample lists about half a million clones, approximately 83% occurring once. What was sequenced was peripheral blood. All receptors come from a human donor in a cohort sampled during active COVID-19.

This clone has only a few counts. The chain links TRBV27 to TRBJ2-7; D remains unclear. The V gene's germline CDR1 is MNHEY and CDR2 SMNVEV (reference sequence). The CDR3 loop spans 18 amino acids. Trimming removed 0 bases at V and 6 bases at J, with 24 bases between. CDR3 in DNA: TGTGCCAGCAGTTTATCCCTGGCTAGTTATCTTCCTCTCGGCGAGCAGTACTTC. It translates to CASSLSLASYLPLGEQYF.

The chain uses TRBV6-5 and TRBJ2-7; D remains ambiguous. CDR1 and CDR2 from the germline V gene are MNHEY and SVGAGI. V lost 5 bases and J lost 0, with 11 bases in between. The CDR3 sequence is 14 residues long. The CDR3: CASSPTRSSYEQYF. In nucleotides, the CDR3 is TGTGCCAGCAGTCCCACAAGGAGCTCCTACGAGCAGTACTTC.

In this sample, this clone turned up a few times. The chain has TRBV2 and TRBJ1-2; D is uncertain. The CDR3 runs 14 residues. In germline, CDR1 is SNHLY, CDR2 FYNNEI. Trimming cost V 7 bases and J 3 bases, with 15 bases left between them. CDR3 amino acids: CASTEGREDYGYTF. The CDR3 region has the DNA TGTGCCAGCACTGAGGGAAGGGAGGACTATGGCTACACCTTC.

The rearrangement links TRBV27 to TRBJ1-2; TRBD1 aligns across 10 bases. Trimming removed 2 bases from V and 6 bases from J; junction bases left unmatched: 6. CDR1 is MNHEY and CDR2 is SMNVEV in the germline V gene (reference sequence). This CDR3 contains 15 residues. The CDR3 spells CASSLLGTGVHGYTF. As DNA, the CDR3 is TGTGCCAGCAGTTTACTGGGGACAGGGGTGCATGGCTACACCTTC.

The chain recombines TRBV19 with TRBJ2-1; TRBD1 might be the D (6 bases). The CDR3 has 17 residues. Germline CDR1 LNHDA, CDR2 SQIVND (reference sequence). Trimming pared 7 bases from V and 8 bases from J, leaving 27 bases between. Written as DNA, the CDR3 is TGTGCCAGTACCTCGTGGGGGCAGGCCCGAGGAGTAGATGAGCAGTTCTTC. This sequence encodes CASTSWGQARGVDEQFF.

The chain recombines TRBV6-5 with TRBJ1-2; 8 bases map to TRBD1. The V segment lost 6 bases and the J segment 0 bases; nucleotides outside the gene matches: 6. This CDR3 comprises 15 residues. Germline loops: CDR1 MNHEY, CDR2 SVGAGI. CDR3 coding DNA: TGTGCCAGCAGCAATCCGGGACAGGCTAACTATGGCTACACCTTC. Amino acid sequence: CASSNPGQANYGYTF.

The count of this clone is one. The chain joins TRBV11-2 to TRBJ2-3, with 16 bases lining up with TRBD2. Germline lookup yields CDR1 SGHAT and CDR2 FQNNGV. This CDR3 is 18 amino acids long. V gave up 5 bases and J gave up 11 bases; unmatched junction bases: 16. The CDR3 spells CASSPGTSGRAPGHKQYF. The CDR3, as DNA: TGTGCCAGCAGCCCCGGGACTAGCGGGAGGGCCCCAGGTCATAAGCAGTATTTT.

The genes are TRBV10-2 and TRBJ2-5, with D possibly TRBD2 on 5 matching bases. V shed 10 bases and J shed 3 bases, with 12 bases lying between them. CDR1 is WSHSY, CDR2 SAAADI, per germline. The CDR3 has 12 amino acids. CDR3 amino acids: CATRRGEETQYF. The CDR3 bases are TGCGCCACCCGTCGGGGAGAAGAGACCCAGTACTTC.

The sample holds a few counts of this clone. The CDR3 region is CASSRWDRPALDQYF. The CDR3 DNA reads as TGTGCCAGCAGCAGATGGGACAGACCGGCGTTGGACCAGTACTTC. V usage is TRBV7-9 and J usage is TRBJ2-5; the match to TRBD1 covers 7 bases. The CDR3 extends over 15 amino acids. Germline CDR1 and CDR2: SEHNR and FQNEAQ (reference sequence). V lost 5 bases to trimming and J lost 10 bases; unmatched junction nucleotides: 16.

This chain uses TRBV12-5 with TRBJ1-1; no definite D call. The ends were cut back, 3 bases at V and 4 bases at J, with 3 bases in the middle. This CDR3 is built from 11 residues. CDR1 is LGHNT and CDR2 is FRNRAP in the germline V gene. In nucleotides, the CDR3 is TGTGCTAGTGGTTTTATCACTGAAGCTTTCTTT. Protein sequence: CASGFITEAFF.

This chain joins TRBV7-9 and TRBJ1-1, with TRBD1 matching 8 bases. The V and J ends lost 3 bases and 4 bases, in that order; junction bases with no gene match: 7. Germline V gene lookup returns CDR1 SEHNR and CDR2 FQNEAQ (reference sequence). The CDR3 consists of 15 residues. The CDR3 loop is CASSFKQGGSTEAFF. The CDR3, as DNA: TGTGCCAGCAGCTTCAAACAGGGGGGGAGCACTGAAGCTTTCTTT.

J is TRBJ2-2 and V is TRBV5-4, with TRBD2 identical over 7 bases. The germline V gene encodes CDR1 SGHNT and CDR2 YYREEE (reference sequence). Trimming took 0 bases from V and 1 from J; bases not matched to a gene: 3. The CDR3 is 16 amino acids. CDR3 in amino acids: CASSLGASGNTGELFF. The CDR3 DNA sequence: TGTGCCAGCAGCTTGGGGGCTAGCGGGAACACCGGGGAGCTGTTTTTT.

The V gene is TRBV18, the J gene TRBJ2-1, with D uncertain. The CDR3 is made up of 15 amino acids. Trimming shortened V by 6 bases and J by 0 bases, and 12 bases separated the two germline ends. CDR1 and CDR2 (germline): KGHSH, LQKENI. CDR3 sequence (DNA): TGTGCCAGCTCCCCCACTAAAGGCTCCTACAATGAGCAGTTCTTC. As protein: CASSPTKGSYNEQFF.

This chain joins TRBV12-3 or TRBV12-4 and TRBJ1-1; a weak D match, TRBD1 (5 bases). V gave up 7 bases and J gave up 2 bases, with 8 bases separating them. The CDR3 is 12 amino acids. CDR3 residues: CASTGGNTEAFF. CDR3 bases: TGTGCCAGCACGGGGGGAAACACTGAAGCTTTCTTT.

The chain recombines TRBV5-1 with TRBJ2-4; TRBD2 might be the D (6 bases). Trimming left V 4 bases short and J 6 bases short, with 14 bases between. CDR3 length: 14 residues. CDR1 is SGHRS and CDR2 is YFSETQ in the germline V gene. The CDR3 reads CASSLGTLGNIQYF. The CDR3 coding sequence is TGCGCCAGCAGCCTAGGGACTTTAGGAAACATTCAGTACTTC.

This chain joins TRBV28 and TRBJ2-1; possible D gene TRBD2, 5 bases. The CDR3 has 15 residues. CDR1 is MDHEN, CDR2 SYDVKM, per germline. The V and J ends lost 7 bases and 1 base respectively, with 14 bases between them. The CDR3 DNA is TGTGCCAGCATCTCACGGGGTTCTTCCTACAATGAGCAGTTCTTC. This codes for CASISRGSSYNEQFF.

V usage is TRBV25-1 and J usage is TRBJ1-5, with 7 bases matching TRBD1. V shed 6 bases, J shed 5 bases, and the junction held 4 bases outside the gene matches. From germline, CDR1 is MGHDK and CDR2 SYGVNS. This CDR3 has 13 residues. This CDR3 reads CASRGTEHQPQHF. As DNA, the CDR3 is TGTGCCAGCAGAGGGACAGAACATCAGCCCCAGCATTTT.

The rearrangement uses TRBV9 and TRBJ2-3; D gene uncertain. The CDR3 extends over 14 amino acids. Deletions cut 6 bases from V and 2 bases from J, with 13 bases between. From germline, CDR1 is SGDLS and CDR2 YYNGEE. DNA for the CDR3: TGTGCCAGCACCTCTTGGGCAGACACAGATACGCAGTATTTT. Its translation is CASTSWADTDTQYF.

This clone appeared a single time. The chain combines TRBV9 with TRBJ1-5; possible D gene TRBD1, 6 bases. Looked up from germline, CDR1 is SGDLS and CDR2 is YYNGEE. The CDR3 runs to 16 residues. Trimming left V 3 bases short and J 2 bases short, with 15 bases between. The CDR3 DNA follows: TGTGCCAGCAGCGAGGGGGAGGGTCGGCGCAATCAGCCCCAGCATTTT. The encoded protein is CASSEGEGRRNQPQHF.

The rearrangement uses TRBV19 and TRBJ2-7; TRBD1 agrees at 8 bases. The CDR3 runs to 17 residues. The J segment lost 3 bases and the V segment lost 4 bases, leaving 14 bases of the junction unmatched. Germline-derived CDR1 and CDR2 are LNHDA and SQIVND (reference sequence). The CDR3 is CASSTGPGQEQVYEQYF. Here the CDR3 DNA reads TGTGCCAGTAGTACGGGTCCGGGACAGGAGCAGGTCTACGAGCAGTACTTC. Supplemented by reference TRBV19 and TRBJ2-7, the full variable domain reads DGGITQSPKYLFRKEGQNVTLSCEQNLNHDAMYWYRQDPGQGLRLIYYSQIVNDFQKGDIAEGYSVSREKKESFPLTVTSAQKNPTAFYLCASSTGPGQEQVYEQYFGPGTRLTVT.